What follows are 17 T cell receptor beta chains derived from one specimen sequenced in a study of blood T cell repertoires in COVID-19. Assay used: immunoSEQ multiplex PCR; TCRdb lists only in-frame clones, some missing. Of 270,000 or so clones in the sample, about four fifths were seen once. The sequencing sample was made of peripheral blood. Source of these receptors: a young woman with acute or convalescent COVID-19.

In this sample, this clone turned up a few times. The V call is TRBV7-2, the J call TRBJ2-1; possibly TRBD1 for D (5 bases). Looked up from germline, CDR1 is SGHTA and CDR2 is FQGNSA. The CDR3 has 13 residues. The V end lost 3 bases, the J end lost 5 bases, and 8 bases lay between the germline ends. CDR3 protein: CASSLDIHNEQFF. The CDR3 bases are TGTGCCAGCAGCTTGGACATACACAATGAGCAGTTCTTC.

The gene calls are TRBV30 and TRBJ1-3; D remains ambiguous. The CDR3 spans 15 residues. The germline V and J ends were trimmed by 0 bases and 1 base, with 10 bases remaining between them. Germline assignment: CDR1 GTSNPN and CDR2 SVGIG (reference sequence). CDR3 DNA sequence: TGTGCCTGGAGTGTACTGGGAGTATCTGGAAACACCATATATTTT. It encodes CAWSVLGVSGNTIYF.

CDR3 region: CASSTSRRSTEAFF. CDR3 sequence (DNA): TGTGCCAGTAGTACATCAAGGAGGTCGACTGAAGCTTTCTTT. This rearrangement joins TRBV19 to TRBJ1-1; D uncertain. In germline, CDR1 is LNHDA, CDR2 SQIVND (reference sequence). Trimming removed 4 bases at V and 5 bases at J, with 14 bases between. The CDR3 runs to 14 residues.

This chain connects TRBV6-2 or TRBV6-3 to TRBJ2-4; TRBD2 matches at 11 bases. The V gene end was trimmed by 6 bases and the J gene end by 8 bases; junction bases not matched to a gene: 9. The length of the CDR3 is 15 residues. Germline assignment: CDR1 MNHEY and CDR2 SVGEGT. CDR3 nucleotides: TGTGCCAGCAGCCTAGGGACTAGCGGAGCGGACATTCAGTACTTC. It yields the protein CASSLGTSGADIQYF.

The rearrangement links TRBV28 to TRBJ2-7; D is undetermined. V dropped 3 bases and J dropped 2 bases, with 14 bases sitting between them. In germline, CDR1 is MDHEN, CDR2 SYDVKM. This CDR3 is 15 amino acids long. The DNA of the CDR3 is TGTGCCAGCAGTTTCCCTCGCGACTTCACCTACGAGCAGTACTTC. Amino acid sequence: CASSFPRDFTYEQYF. Combining the CDR3 with reference TRBV28 and TRBJ2-7 gives the whole variable domain DVKVTQSSRYLVKRTGEKVFLECVQDMDHENMFWYRQDPGLGLRLIYFSYDVKMKEKGDIPEGYSVSREKKERFSLILESASTNQTSMYLCASSFPRDFTYEQYFGPGTRLTVT.

This clone was recorded a few times. This chain connects TRBV29-1 to TRBJ1-2; 10 bases line up with TRBD1. V was pared by 6 bases and J by 5 bases, with 12 bases of the junction left unmatched. The germline V gene has CDR1 SQVTM and CDR2 ANQGSEA. The CDR3 consists of 15 residues. This chain's CDR3 is CSVDSGGQGRYGYTF. CDR3 DNA sequence: TGCAGCGTCGATTCGGGGGGACAGGGGAGGTATGGCTACACCTTC.

This sequence joins TRBV1 and TRBJ2-1; the DNA was not compared with TRBD2, the D call given in the table. TRBV1 is a pseudogene. This CDR3 has 14 residues. The CDR3 is CTSSQIGLAREQFF. CDR3 in DNA: TGCACCAGCAGCCAAATTGGACTAGCACGTGAGCAGTTCTTC.

This chain connects TRBV7-6 to TRBJ1-4, with a tentative D call TRBD1 (5 bases). With 2 bases removed from V and 7 bases from J, the gap between germline ends came to 17 bases. This CDR3 contains 16 residues. CDR1 is SGHVS, CDR2 FNYEAQ, per germline. CDR3 nucleotides: TGTGCCAGCAGCTTATCCATTTCGGGGGGTGGTGAAAAACTGTTTTTT. It translates to CASSLSISGGGEKLFF. Combining the CDR3 with reference TRBV7-6 and TRBJ1-4 gives the whole variable domain GAGVSQSPRYKVTKRGQDVALRCDPISGHVSLYWYRQALGQGPEFLTYFNYEAQQDKSGLPNDRFSAERPEGSISTLTIQRTEQRDSAMYRCASSLSISGGGEKLFFGSGTQLSVL.

The J gene is TRBJ1-6, the V gene TRBV2; 7 bases agree with TRBD1. V lost 8 bases and J lost 3; bases outside the gene matches: 7. Germline V gene sequence: CDR1 SNHLY, CDR2 FYNNEI. The CDR3 contains 15 residues. The CDR3 DNA reads TGTGCCAGCCGACAGGGACTTCGCTATAATTCACCCCTCCACTTT. Translating gives CASRQGLRYNSPLHF.

The chain combines TRBV4-1 with TRBJ2-7, with D possibly being TRBD1 (5 bases). V was clipped by 0 bases and J by 2 bases, with 17 bases between them. Germline lookup yields CDR1 MGHRA and CDR2 YSYEKL. This CDR3 has 17 amino acids. The CDR3 region has the DNA TGCGCCAGCAGCCAAGATTCGAACAGGCCTATCCCCTACGAGCAGTACTTC. Its protein product is CASSQDSNRPIPYEQYF.

This clone was counted only a few times. This chain joins TRBV7-2 and TRBJ2-7; 10 bases are a match to TRBD2. This CDR3 is built from 16 residues. Germline V lookup: CDR1 SGHTA, CDR2 FQGNSA. Germline trimming cut 2 bases from V and 4 bases from J; bases unmatched to any gene: 8. CDR3 loop: CASSLQYGTSVYEQYF. CDR3 bases: TGTGCCAGCAGCTTACAGTATGGGACTAGCGTATACGAGCAGTACTTC.

The V and J genes are TRBV5-1 and TRBJ1-2; 8 nucleotides line up with TRBD1. This CDR3 has 17 amino acids. V lost 0 bases, J lost 6 bases, and 13 bases stayed unmatched. CDR1 SGHRS and CDR2 YFSETQ come from the germline V gene. The CDR3 protein is CASSLARQGSVGHGYTF. The CDR3 coding sequence is TGCGCCAGCAGCTTGGCTCGACAGGGGTCCGTTGGTCATGGCTACACCTTC. Full variable domain (remainder filled in from reference TRBV5-1 and TRBJ1-2): KAGVTQTPRYLIKTRGQQVTLSCSPISGHRSVSWYQQTPGQGLQFLFEYFSETQRNKGNFPGRFSGRQFSNSRSEMNVSTLELGDSALYLCASSLARQGSVGHGYTFGSGTRLTVV.

This clone was observed a handful of times. In nucleotides, the CDR3 is TGTGCCAGCAGTACCGGGAACCATTATGGCTACACCTTC. Encoded protein: CASSTGNHYGYTF. The V gene is TRBV2, the J gene TRBJ1-2; D is unresolved. V was clipped by 5 bases and J by 5 bases, with 12 bases between them. This CDR3 region has 13 residues. Per germline, CDR1 SNHLY and CDR2 FYNNEI.

This chain connects TRBV29-1 to TRBJ2-1; no clear D gene. Germline V gives CDR1 SQVTM, CDR2 ANQGSEA. The germline V and J ends were trimmed by 3 bases and 13 bases, with 13 bases remaining between them. The CDR3 extends over 11 amino acids. The CDR3 reads CSVELAPEQFF. CDR3 DNA sequence: TGCAGCGTTGAGTTAGCCCCGGAACAGTTCTTC.

About this clone itself: Other nucleotide sequences in the sample specify the same CDR3. The chain joins TRBV19 to TRBJ2-1; D possibly corresponds to TRBD2 (6 bases). Germline V gene lookup returns CDR1 LNHDA and CDR2 SQIVND (reference sequence). The CDR3 extends over 14 amino acids. Trimming shortened V by 3 bases and J by 3 bases, and 9 bases separated the two germline ends. CDR3 residues: CASSMGGDYNEQFF. CDR3 DNA sequence: TGTGCCAGTAGTATGGGCGGGGACTACAATGAGCAGTTCTTC.

This chain uses TRBV4-3 with TRBJ2-7; 8 bases align to TRBD1. Per the germline V gene, CDR1 is LGHNA and CDR2 is YSLEER. The CDR3 has 15 residues. V shed 4 bases, J shed 3 bases, and the junction held 8 bases outside the gene matches. The CDR3 is CASSLDRTGNYEQYF. The CDR3 coding sequence is TGCGCCAGCAGCCTCGACCGGACAGGGAACTACGAGCAGTACTTC.

The chain couples TRBV6-4 to TRBJ1-2, with 8 bases lining up with TRBD1. Trimming cost V 5 bases and J 4 bases; bases outside gene matches: 12. This CDR3 has 16 residues. CDR1 and CDR2 (germline): MRHNA, SNTAGT. In nucleotides, the CDR3 is TGTGCCAGCAGTACTCTCGGACAGGGCCAAACCTATGGCTACACCTTC. Translated, it gives CASSTLGQGQTYGYTF.